The clone carrying this T cell receptor beta chain was counted between two and nine times. Its antigen is unknown. Constant-segment primers were used for 5'RACE, and the resulting TCR alpha and TCR beta cDNA libraries carried sample barcodes and UMIs. A single record per CDR3 protein comes from TCRdb applying MiXCR to the 5' RACE reads. The table lists approximately 340,000 distinct CDR3 sequences, more than 15% of them singletons. The CDR3 runs to 14 residues. V was cut by 1 base and J by 2 bases, with 8 bases left in between. Germline V lookup: CDR1 LNHNV, CDR2 YYDKDF (reference sequence). The data belong to a study of T-cell memory formation after mild COVID-19. Across the whole study: TCR clusters were mostly confined to one donor each.

Study outcomes and limitations: Those CD4+ clones that contracted were mainly in CM and EM (CD8+ ones in EMRA).

The clonotype was recovered from a man between 18 and 29 years old who had mild COVID-19 (a few samples of this study predate the infection). Cell type and time point are not known. The V gene is TRBV15, the J gene TRBJ1-2; D unresolved. The sample taken for sequencing was PBMCs or a T cell subset sorted from them (not recorded which). The CDR3 DNA is TGTGCCACCAGCAGAGGTGGCAGCAACTATGGCTACACCTTC. Protein product: CATSRGGSNYGYTF.